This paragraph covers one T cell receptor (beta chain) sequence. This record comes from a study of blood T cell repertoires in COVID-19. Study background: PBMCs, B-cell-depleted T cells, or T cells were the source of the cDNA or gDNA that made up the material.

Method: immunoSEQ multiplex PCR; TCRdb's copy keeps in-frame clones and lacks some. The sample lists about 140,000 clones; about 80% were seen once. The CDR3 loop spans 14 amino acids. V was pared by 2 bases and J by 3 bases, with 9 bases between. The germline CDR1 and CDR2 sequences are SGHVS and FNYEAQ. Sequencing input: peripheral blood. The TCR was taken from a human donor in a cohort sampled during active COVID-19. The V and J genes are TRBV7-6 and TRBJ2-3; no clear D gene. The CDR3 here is CASSLRAWTDTQYF. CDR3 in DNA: TGTGCCAGCAGCTTACGCGCGTGGACAGATACGCAGTATTTT.